A single sample gave rise to the 18 T cell receptor beta chains below, sequenced in a study of T cell responses to AZD1222 COVID-19 vaccine (dated by TCRdb to the early 2020s). The method behind the library was the immunoSEQ multiplex PCR assay. TCRdb took over this immuneACCESS table, retaining in-frame rearrangements with V and J assigned. Such tables are incomplete; in checked studies, under half of the missing clones stem from an unresolved V gene, and the remainder is unexplained. The sample records 35,000 to 55,000 clones, about 83% of which are singletons. The ten largest make up approximately 52% of the sample. Explained via the paper, the time point label denotes: baseline before first vaccination. Material: peripheral blood, obtained on day 0 of AZD1222 vaccination. The source is an adult in good health.

The rearrangement joins TRBV6-5 to TRBJ1-4, with a possible D match to TRBD1 (5 bases). The CDR3 totals 13 residues. V was cut by 5 bases and J by 8 bases, with 12 bases left in between. Germline-derived CDR1 and CDR2 are MNHEY and SVGAGI. CDR3 in amino acids: CASSLTRGEKLFF. CDR3 sequence (DNA): TGTGCCAGCAGTCTAACTCGGGGCGAAAAACTGTTTTTT.

This chain uses TRBV4-1 with TRBJ2-5; unclear D gene. V lost 5 bases, J lost 4 bases, and 11 bases lay in between. Looked up from germline, CDR1 is MGHRA and CDR2 is YSYEKL. This CDR3 contains 13 residues. CDR3 sequence (DNA): TGCGCCAGCAGCTCCCTCCCCCCAGAGACCCAGTACTTC. Translation: CASSSLPPETQYF.

The V and J genes are TRBV2 and TRBJ1-5, with D hard to call. Germline V lookup: CDR1 SNHLY, CDR2 FYNNEI. With 1 base removed from V and 2 bases from J, the gap between germline ends came to 6 bases. CDR3 size: 14 residues. CDR3 nucleotides: TGTGCCAGCAGTGAAGGGATCGGCAATCAGCCCCAGCATTTT. Protein: CASSEGIGNQPQHF.

This sequence joins TRBV5-4 and TRBJ1-5; D might be TRBD1 (5 bases). Trimming pared 6 bases from V and 7 bases from J, leaving 14 bases between. The CDR3 consists of 13 residues. Germline CDR1 is SGHNT and CDR2 is YYREEE (reference sequence). Written as DNA, the CDR3 is TGTGCCAGCACCTTAGACGGGGGGCAGCCCCAGCATTTT. Translation gives CASTLDGGQPQHF.

The chain is built from TRBV14 and TRBJ2-7; 10 nucleotides line up with TRBD2. CDR1 SGHDN and CDR2 FVKESK come from the germline V gene. CDR3 length equals 18 residues. V lost 3 bases and J lost 2; bases outside the gene matches: 13. CDR3 coding DNA: TGTGCCAGCAGCCACGGGGGCTTTCCTAGCGGGGGAACCTACGAGCAGTACTTC. Translated, it gives CASSHGGFPSGGTYEQYF.

This chain connects TRBV6-5 to TRBJ1-1; D is unresolved. With 6 bases removed from V and 1 base from J, the gap between germline ends came to 15 bases. Germline assignment: CDR1 MNHEY and CDR2 SVGAGI. This CDR3 spans 15 amino acids. The CDR3 protein is CASSPSTRGNTEAFF. CDR3 nucleotide sequence: TGTGCCAGCAGCCCCTCGACGCGCGGGAACACTGAAGCTTTCTTT.

The rearrangement joins TRBV21-1 to TRBJ1-4. TRBV21-1 is a listed pseudogene. This CDR3 contains 17 residues. The CDR3 nucleotides read TGTGCCAGCAGCAAAGCGCCAGGGAGACCAACTAATGAAAAACTGTTTTTT. It specifies CASSKAPGRPTNEKLFF.

This clone was seen only once. This chain links TRBV6-5 with TRBJ2-2; perhaps TRBD1 as D (6 bases). The CDR3 consists of 15 residues. Germline CDR1 reads MNHEY; CDR2 reads SVGAGI. With 6 bases removed from V and 0 bases from J, the gap between germline ends came to 11 bases. CDR3 bases: TGTGCCAGCAGCGTGGACAGCGCGAACACCGGGGAGCTGTTTTTT. Its translation is CASSVDSANTGELFF.

Only a few counts were recorded for this clone. V and J are TRBV9 and TRBJ2-7; D is uncertain. CDR1 and CDR2 from the germline V gene are SGDLS and YYNGEE. V lost 0 bases to trimming and J lost 7 bases, with 14 bases between them. The CDR3 has 14 amino acids. CDR3: CASSVGGSPGEQYF. Written as DNA, the CDR3 is TGTGCCAGCAGCGTAGGGGGATCCCCCGGAGAGCAGTACTTC.

The chain carries TRBV6-2 or TRBV6-3 and TRBJ2-7; D might be TRBD1 (5 bases). Germline-derived CDR1 and CDR2 are MNHEY and SVGEGT. Trimming pared 1 base from V and 6 bases from J, leaving 16 bases between. The CDR3 is made up of 15 amino acids. The CDR3 loop reads CASSYLSTGLSEQYF. In nucleotides, the CDR3 is TGTGCCAGCAGTTACTTGTCAACAGGCCTCTCCGAGCAGTACTTC.

The chain employs TRBV7-3 and TRBJ2-1; 7 bases match TRBD1. The CDR3 length is 16 residues. Germline CDR1 and CDR2: SGHTA and FQGTGA. V was clipped by 5 bases and J by 1 base; unmatched bases: 8. CDR3 in DNA: TGTGCCAGCAGCAACAGACAGGGACCATCCTACAATGAGCAGTTCTTC. This translates into CASSNRQGPSYNEQFF.

This clone was seen just once. The CDR3 DNA reads as TGTGCCAGCAGTGGGGACTACTACGAGCAGTACTTC. It specifies CASSGDYYEQYF. V and J are TRBV25-1 and TRBJ2-7, with 7 positions matching TRBD2. The CDR3 extends over 12 amino acids. Germline V gene data show CDR1 as MGHDK and CDR2 as SYGVNS. V gave up 4 bases and J gave up 3 bases; unmatched junction bases: 0.

CDR3 sequence: CASSQDVGGSPLHF. CDR3 nucleotide sequence: TGTGCCAGCAGCCAAGATGTGGGGGGATCACCCCTCCACTTT. This chain uses TRBV14 with TRBJ1-6; D possibly corresponds to TRBD1 (5 bases). With 0 bases removed from V and 10 bases from J, the gap between germline ends came to 10 bases. The length of the CDR3 is 14 residues. The germline V gene has CDR1 SGHDN and CDR2 FVKESK. Variable domain in full (rest from reference TRBV14 and TRBJ1-6): EAGVTQFPSHSVIEKGQTVTLRCDPISGHDNLYWYRRVMGKEIKFLLHFVKESKQDESGMPNNRFLAERTGGTYSTLKVQPAELEDSGVYFCASSQDVGGSPLHFGNGTRLTVT.

The chain combines TRBV6-5 with TRBJ2-3; 10 bases line up with TRBD1. J gave up 2 bases and V 5 bases, and 4 bases lay outside the gene matches. The germline gives CDR1 MNHEY, CDR2 SVGAGI. This CDR3 region has 15 residues. The CDR3 bases are TGTGCCAGCAGTCGGGACAGGGGATACACAGATACGCAGTATTTT. This translates into CASSRDRGYTDTQYF.

This rearrangement joins TRBV30 to TRBJ1-6; TRBD1 might be the D (5 bases). CDR1 is GTSNPN, CDR2 SVGIG, per germline (reference sequence). The CDR3 length is 16 residues. V was pared by 7 bases and J by 2 bases, with 18 bases between. CDR3 DNA sequence: TGTGCCTCAGAGGACCCCTTGGGGCCCTATAATTCACCCCTCCACTTT. Its protein is CASEDPLGPYNSPLHF.

The chain joins TRBV11-2 to TRBJ2-7; no clear D gene. Germline values: CDR1 SGHAT, CDR2 FQNNGV. The CDR3 has 12 amino acids. With 1 base removed from V and 6 bases from J, the gap between germline ends came to 7 bases. The CDR3 here is CASSLVGVEQYF. CDR3 DNA: TGTGCCAGCAGCTTAGTAGGAGTCGAGCAGTACTTC.

In this sample, this clone turned up once. The chain has TRBV6-5 and TRBJ1-4; 7 nucleotides align to TRBD1. Losses at the gene ends were 7 bases for V and 8 bases for J; bases not matched to a gene: 10. Germline CDR1 and CDR2: MNHEY and SVGAGI. The CDR3 loop spans 14 amino acids. The chain's CDR3 is CASNSGRGQEKLFF. CDR3 DNA sequence: TGTGCCAGCAACTCCGGGAGGGGGCAGGAAAAACTGTTTTTT.

The chain has TRBV28 and TRBJ2-7; 9 bases are a match to TRBD1. V lost 4 bases to trimming and J lost 2 bases; unmatched junction nucleotides: 6. The CDR3 is 15 amino acids. CDR1 is MDHEN and CDR2 is SYDVKM in the germline V gene. The CDR3 sequence: CASSSGQGGAYEQYF. CDR3 sequence (DNA): TGTGCCAGCAGTTCGGGACAGGGAGGCGCCTACGAGCAGTACTTC.